Listed here are 8 T cell receptor beta chains from one sample, sequenced in a study of T cells expressing NK-cell markers. TCRdb derives one entry per CDR3 protein from the 5' RACE reads, leaving out DNA. The table lists roughly 430,000 distinct CDR3 sequences. What was sequenced was blood T cells: a sorted CD56 or NKG2C T cell subset, CD4+ or CD8+ T cells, or bulk PBMC T cells (not recorded which). These receptors all stem from a woman aged 18-70 years in good health.

This chain links TRBV7-2 with TRBJ2-7; TCRdb's assignment of TRBD1 cannot be checked, as there is no DNA. Germline V lookup: CDR1 SGHTA, CDR2 FQGNSA. The CDR3 loop spans 13 amino acids. The CDR3 here is CASSFLESGTQYF.

V and J are TRBV12-3 or TRBV12-4 and TRBJ2-2; without DNA, the TCRdb call of TRBD1 cannot be checked. This CDR3 region has 14 residues. This CDR3 reads CASLTGDYTGELFF.

This chain connects TRBV6-2 or TRBV6-3 to TRBJ1-4. The CDR3 runs to 11 residues. Germline V CDR1 and CDR2: MNHEY, SVGEGT. CDR3 sequence reads: CASSYGGKLFF.

The V gene is TRBV19, the J gene TRBJ2-7; as DNA is missing, the TRBD2 call by TCRdb cannot be tested. The germline V gene encodes CDR1 LNHDA and CDR2 SQIVND (reference sequence). The length of the CDR3 is 15 residues. The CDR3 loop is CASSDQLAGLYEQYF.

The chain recombines TRBV4-3 with TRBJ2-1; as DNA is missing, the TRBD1 call by TCRdb cannot be tested. In germline, CDR1 is LGHNA, CDR2 YSLEER. This CDR3 comprises 14 residues. CDR3 loop: CASSLRGGPDEQFF.

Here the CDR3 reads CSASRAQAGGGEQFF. V and J are TRBV20-1 and TRBJ2-1; lacking DNA, the TRBD2 call made by TCRdb goes unchecked. CDR1 and CDR2 (germline): DFQATT, SNEGSKA (reference sequence). This CDR3 has 15 residues.

The V call is TRBV20-1, the J call TRBJ2-3; TCRdb calls TRBD2, which cannot be checked without DNA. The germline gives CDR1 DFQATT, CDR2 SNEGSKA (reference sequence). The CDR3 spans 17 residues. CDR3 region: CSARGAPSSGGTDTQYF.

The V and J genes are TRBV10-3 and TRBJ2-1; the D call from TCRdb, TRBD1, cannot be confirmed without DNA. CDR3 length equals 15 residues. Germline V lookup: CDR1 ENHRY, CDR2 SYGVKD. CDR3 loop: CAISDAGTDYNEQFF.